This T cell receptor (beta chain) was documented in a study of T cell repertoires in cytomegalovirus infection. About the study: Both a matching HLA type and CMV infection were indicated by public TCR beta signatures.

This clonotype was seen a handful of times. TCRdb re-called the reads through MiXCR, storing one row per CDR3 protein. This sample has roughly 100,000 distinct CDR3 sequences; about 17% occur once, and the top ten carry 8%. The receptor comes from a human donor in good health (CMV status not recorded). Some clones in this sample may be carry-over from other donors' samples. Sequencing was done on a sample of PBMCs.

Here the CDR3 reads CASGLVLYGEAFF. The CDR3 region has the DNA TGTGCTAGTGGTTTGGTACTGTACGGTGAAGCTTTCTTT. The V gene is TRBV12-5, the J gene TRBJ1-1; D unresolved. Trimming left V 0 bases short and J 7 bases short, with 9 bases between. Germline V gene lookup returns CDR1 LGHNT and CDR2 FRNRAP. The length of the CDR3 is 13 residues.